Each of the 3 T cell receptor beta chains below was sequenced from the same sample in a study of T cells in Graves' hyperthyroidism and ophthalmopathy. There were TCR beta CDR3 regions amplified from RNA transcripts. TCR CDR3 underwent first-round RT-PCR with the HTBI primer set. TCRdb recomputed calls from the multiplex PCR reads with MiXCR, one row per CDR3 protein. The table lists roughly 840,000 distinct CDR3 sequences, around 39% of them singletons, with around 9.3% in the top ten. The sample consisted of blood. These TCRs come from a man between 18 and 29 years old with Graves' hyperthyroidism.

Details on this clonotype: One end of the junction varies from germline; a read error may be responsible. The chain is built from TRBV7-9 and TRBJ2-7, with D perhaps TRBD2 (5 bases). This CDR3 has 13 amino acids. Germline assignment: CDR1 SEHNR and CDR2 FQNEAQ (reference sequence). CDR3 amino acids: CASSRLGSDEQYF. The DNA for the CDR3 is TGCGCCAGCAGCCGTTTAGGGAGCGACGAGCAGTACTTC.

A few counts support this clonotype. The genes are TRBV20-1 and TRBJ1-1; TRBD1 aligns across 7 bases. The ends lost 5 bases at V and 3 bases at J; junction bases unmatched: 15. The germline CDR1 and CDR2 sequences are DFQATT and SNEGSKA (reference sequence). CDR3 size: 16 residues. Here the CDR3 reads CSAAPGLSGGDTEAFF. DNA of the CDR3: TGCAGTGCTGCGCCGGGACTTTCAGGGGGGGACACTGAAGCTTTCTTT.

This clonotype was seen only once. The rearrangement links TRBV10-2 to TRBJ1-1; the D is unclear. CDR1 WSHSY and CDR2 SAAADI come from the germline V gene. This CDR3 contains 17 residues. V was cut by 0 bases and J by 4 bases, with 18 bases left in between. CDR3 loop: CASSESRYVLGSTEAFF. CDR3 sequence (DNA): TGCGCCAGCAGTGAGTCGAGATATGTGCTGGGGAGCACTGAAGCTTTCTTT.